This T cell receptor beta chain comes out of a study of blood T cell repertoires in COVID-19. Across the study: Sources were T cells, B-cell-depleted T cells, or PBMCs; the material itself was cDNA or gDNA.

Authors' methods: The authors estimated nucleated cell counts from reference gene primer amplification. Here immunoSEQ multiplex PCR was the method, and the copy in TCRdb shows in-frame clones only, minus some. The DNA gave D and trimming, while V, J and clone size come from that table. This sample carries 150,000 to 180,000 clones, about 85% of them seen once, and the ten largest clones take about 2.5%. This clonotype originated in a woman aged 70-85 years with acute or convalescent COVID-19. Sequenced input: peripheral blood.

The CDR3 region is CASSGEANYGYTF. CDR3 bases: TGTGCCAGCAGCGGGGAGGCTAACTATGGCTACACCTTC. V and J are TRBV5-4 and TRBJ1-2; no reliable D call. The CDR3 covers 13 residues. Trimming took 4 bases from V and 0 from J, leaving 7 bases between them. The germline V gene encodes CDR1 SGHNT and CDR2 YYREEE (reference sequence).